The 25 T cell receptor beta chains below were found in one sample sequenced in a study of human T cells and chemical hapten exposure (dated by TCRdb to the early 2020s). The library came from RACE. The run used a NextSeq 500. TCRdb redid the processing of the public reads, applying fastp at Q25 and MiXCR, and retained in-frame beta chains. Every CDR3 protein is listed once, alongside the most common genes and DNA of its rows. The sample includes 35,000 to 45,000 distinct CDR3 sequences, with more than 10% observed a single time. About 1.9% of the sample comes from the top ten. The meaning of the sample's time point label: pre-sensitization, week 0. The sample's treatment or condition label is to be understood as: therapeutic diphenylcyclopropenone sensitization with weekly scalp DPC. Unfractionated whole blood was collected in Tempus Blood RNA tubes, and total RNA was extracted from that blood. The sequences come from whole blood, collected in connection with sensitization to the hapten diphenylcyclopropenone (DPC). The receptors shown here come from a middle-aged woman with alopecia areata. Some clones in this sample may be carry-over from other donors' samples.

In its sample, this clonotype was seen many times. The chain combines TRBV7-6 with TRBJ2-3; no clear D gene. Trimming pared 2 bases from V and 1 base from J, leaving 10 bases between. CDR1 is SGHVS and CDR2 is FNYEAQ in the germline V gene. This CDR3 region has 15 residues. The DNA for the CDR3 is TGTGCCAGCAGCTTATGGCAGACGGGCACAGATACGCAGTATTTT. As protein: CASSLWQTGTDTQYF.

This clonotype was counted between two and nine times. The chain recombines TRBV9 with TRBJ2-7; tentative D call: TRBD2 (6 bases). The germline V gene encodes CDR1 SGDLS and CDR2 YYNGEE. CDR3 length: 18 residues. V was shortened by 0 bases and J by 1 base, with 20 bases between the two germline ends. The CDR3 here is CASSVGASDRSSSYEQYF. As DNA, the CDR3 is TGTGCCAGCAGCGTAGGGGCTAGCGACCGATCCTCTTCCTACGAGCAGTACTTC.

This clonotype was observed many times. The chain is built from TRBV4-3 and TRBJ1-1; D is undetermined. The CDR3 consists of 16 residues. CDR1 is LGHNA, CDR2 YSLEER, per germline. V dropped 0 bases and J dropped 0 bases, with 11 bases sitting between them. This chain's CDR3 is CASSQDPGDMNTEAFF. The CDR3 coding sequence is TGCGCCAGCAGCCAAGATCCTGGGGATATGAACACTGAAGCTTTCTTT.

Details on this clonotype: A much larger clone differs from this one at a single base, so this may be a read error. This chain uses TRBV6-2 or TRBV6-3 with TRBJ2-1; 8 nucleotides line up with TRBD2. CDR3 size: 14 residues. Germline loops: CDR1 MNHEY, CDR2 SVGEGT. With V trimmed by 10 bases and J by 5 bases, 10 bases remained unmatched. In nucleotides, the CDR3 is TGTGCCATCACCCGGGGGGGCCTAAACAATGAGCAGTTCTTC. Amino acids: CAITRGGLNNEQFF.

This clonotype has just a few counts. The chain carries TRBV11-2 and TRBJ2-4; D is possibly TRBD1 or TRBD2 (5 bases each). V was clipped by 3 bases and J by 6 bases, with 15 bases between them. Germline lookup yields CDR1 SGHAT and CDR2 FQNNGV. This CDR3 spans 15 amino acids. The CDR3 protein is CASSLAQGDLNIQYF. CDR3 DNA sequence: TGTGCCAGCAGCTTGGCCCAGGGAGACTTAAACATTCAGTACTTC. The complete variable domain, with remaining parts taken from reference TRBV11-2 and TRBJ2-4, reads EAGVAQSPRYKIIEKRQSVAFWCNPISGHATLYWYQQILGQGPKLLIQFQNNGVVDDSQLPKDRFSAERLKGVDSTLKIQPAKLEDSAVYLCASSLAQGDLNIQYFGAGTRLSVL.

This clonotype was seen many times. For the CDR3, the DNA is TGCAGCGTTCGGACGGGAAGCAATCAGCCCCAGCATTTT. Its protein is CSVRTGSNQPQHF. This sequence joins TRBV29-1 and TRBJ1-5; D is ambiguous. The CDR3 extends over 13 amino acids. The V gene's germline CDR1 is SQVTM and CDR2 ANQGSEA. V was cut by 5 bases and J by 1 base, with 9 bases left in between.

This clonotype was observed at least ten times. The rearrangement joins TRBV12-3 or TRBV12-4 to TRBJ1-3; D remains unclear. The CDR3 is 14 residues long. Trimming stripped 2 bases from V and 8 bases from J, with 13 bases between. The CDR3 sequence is CASSLSAVAHTIYF. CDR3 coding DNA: TGTGCCAGCAGTTTATCGGCAGTAGCGCACACCATATATTTT.

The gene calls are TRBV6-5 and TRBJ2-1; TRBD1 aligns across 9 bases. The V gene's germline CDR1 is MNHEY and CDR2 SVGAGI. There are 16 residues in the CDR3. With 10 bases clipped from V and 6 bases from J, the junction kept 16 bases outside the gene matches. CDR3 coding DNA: TGTGCCACCTCCCCTCCCGGGACAGGGATGAGCAATGAGCAGTTCTTC. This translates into CATSPPGTGMSNEQFF.

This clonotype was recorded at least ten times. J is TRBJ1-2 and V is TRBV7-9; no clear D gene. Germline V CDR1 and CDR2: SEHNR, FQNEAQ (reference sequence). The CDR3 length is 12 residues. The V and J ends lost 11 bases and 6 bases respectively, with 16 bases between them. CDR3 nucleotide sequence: TGTGCCGACGAGGGAGGGCTGCATGGCTACACCTTC. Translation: CADEGGLHGYTF.

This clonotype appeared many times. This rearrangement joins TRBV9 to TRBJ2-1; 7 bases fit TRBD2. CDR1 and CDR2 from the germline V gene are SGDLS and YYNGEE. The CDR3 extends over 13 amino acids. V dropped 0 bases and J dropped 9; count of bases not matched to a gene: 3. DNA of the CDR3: TGTGCCAGCAGCGTAGTCGGGACTACTGAGCAGTTCTTC. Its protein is CASSVVGTTEQFF.

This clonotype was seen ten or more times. The CDR3 nucleotides read TGTGCCGGTACTCGGGGGGAGACCCAGTACTTC. It specifies CAGTRGETQYF. The V call is TRBV30, the J call TRBJ2-5; a possible D gene is TRBD2 (6 bases). The germline gives CDR1 GTSNPN, CDR2 SVGIG (reference sequence). The CDR3 loop spans 11 amino acids. The V and J ends lost 8 bases and 5 bases respectively, with 12 bases between them.

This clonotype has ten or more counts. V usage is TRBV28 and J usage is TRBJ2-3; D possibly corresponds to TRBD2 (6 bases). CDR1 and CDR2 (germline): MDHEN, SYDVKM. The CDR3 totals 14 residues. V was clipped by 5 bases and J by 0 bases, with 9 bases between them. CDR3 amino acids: CASSRGTSTDTQYF. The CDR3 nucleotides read TGTGCCAGCAGTCGGGGGACCAGCACAGATACGCAGTATTTT. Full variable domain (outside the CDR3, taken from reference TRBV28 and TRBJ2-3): DVKVTQSSRYLVKRTGEKVFLECVQDMDHENMFWYRQDPGLGLRLIYFSYDVKMKEKGDIPEGYSVSREKKERFSLILESASTNQTSMYLCASSRGTSTDTQYFGPGTRLTVL.

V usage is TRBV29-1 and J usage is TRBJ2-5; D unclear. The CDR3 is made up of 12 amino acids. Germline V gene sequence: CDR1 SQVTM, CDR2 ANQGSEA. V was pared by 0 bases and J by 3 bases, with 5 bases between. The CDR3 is CSVEDREETQYF. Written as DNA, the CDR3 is TGCAGCGTTGAAGATCGAGAAGAGACCCAGTACTTC.

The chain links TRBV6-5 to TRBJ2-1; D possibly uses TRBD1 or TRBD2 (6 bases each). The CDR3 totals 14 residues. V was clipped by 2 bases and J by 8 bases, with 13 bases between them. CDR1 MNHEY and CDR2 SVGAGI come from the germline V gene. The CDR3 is CASSYGRGGHEQFF. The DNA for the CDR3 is TGTGCCAGCAGTTACGGCAGGGGAGGCCATGAGCAGTTCTTC.

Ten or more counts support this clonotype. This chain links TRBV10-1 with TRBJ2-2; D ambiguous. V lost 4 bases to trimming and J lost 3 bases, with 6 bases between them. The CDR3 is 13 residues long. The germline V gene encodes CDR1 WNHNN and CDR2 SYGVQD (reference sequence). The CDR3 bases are TGCGCCAGCAGTGTCACCCACACCGGGGAGCTGTTTTTT. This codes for CASSVTHTGELFF.

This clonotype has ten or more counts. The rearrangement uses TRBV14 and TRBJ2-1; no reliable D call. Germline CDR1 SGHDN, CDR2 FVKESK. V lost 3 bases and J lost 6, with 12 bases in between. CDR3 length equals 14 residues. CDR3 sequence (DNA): TGTGCCAGCAGCCATCAAAGGCGGAGCAATGAGCAGTTCTTC. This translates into CASSHQRRSNEQFF.

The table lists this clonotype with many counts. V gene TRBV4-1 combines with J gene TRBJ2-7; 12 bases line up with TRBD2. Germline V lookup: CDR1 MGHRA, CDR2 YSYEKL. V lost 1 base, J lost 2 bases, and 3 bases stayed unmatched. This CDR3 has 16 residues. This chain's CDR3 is CASSQAASGGAYEQYF. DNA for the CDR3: TGCGCCAGCAGCCAAGCAGCTAGCGGGGGGGCCTACGAGCAGTACTTC.

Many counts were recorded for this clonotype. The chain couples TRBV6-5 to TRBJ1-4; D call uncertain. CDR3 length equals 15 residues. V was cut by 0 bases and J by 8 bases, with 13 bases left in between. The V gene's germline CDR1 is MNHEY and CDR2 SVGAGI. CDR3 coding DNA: TGTGCCAGCAGTTACTCGAAACAGTTTCTAGAAAAACTGTTTTTT. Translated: CASSYSKQFLEKLFF.

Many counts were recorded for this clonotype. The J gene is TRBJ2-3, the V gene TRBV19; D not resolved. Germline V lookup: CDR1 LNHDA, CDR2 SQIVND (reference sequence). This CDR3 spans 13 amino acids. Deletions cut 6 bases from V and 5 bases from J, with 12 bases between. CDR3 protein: CASRFASVDTQYF. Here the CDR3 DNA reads TGTGCCAGTAGGTTCGCGTCGGTAGATACGCAGTATTTT. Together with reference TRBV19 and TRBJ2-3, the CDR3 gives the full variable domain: DGGITQSPKYLFRKEGQNVTLSCEQNLNHDAMYWYRQDPGQGLRLIYYSQIVNDFQKGDIAEGYSVSREKKESFPLTVTSAQKNPTAFYLCASRFASVDTQYFGPGTRLTVL.

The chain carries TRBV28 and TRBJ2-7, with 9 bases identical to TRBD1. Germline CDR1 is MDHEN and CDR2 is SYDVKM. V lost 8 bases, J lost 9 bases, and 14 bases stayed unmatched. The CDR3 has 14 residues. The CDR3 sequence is CASFPGTGSYVQYF. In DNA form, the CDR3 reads TGTGCCAGCTTCCCCGGGACAGGGTCGTATGTGCAGTACTTC.

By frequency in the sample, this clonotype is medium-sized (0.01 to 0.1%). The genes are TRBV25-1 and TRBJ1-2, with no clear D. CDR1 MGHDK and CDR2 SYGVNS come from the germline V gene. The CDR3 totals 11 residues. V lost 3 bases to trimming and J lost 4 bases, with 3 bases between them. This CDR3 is CASSESYGYTF. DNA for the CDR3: TGTGCCAGCAGTGAGTCCTATGGCTACACCTTC.

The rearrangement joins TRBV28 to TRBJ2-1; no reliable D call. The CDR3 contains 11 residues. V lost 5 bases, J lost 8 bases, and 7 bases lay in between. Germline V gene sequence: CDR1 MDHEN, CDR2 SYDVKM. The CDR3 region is CASSLNYEQFF. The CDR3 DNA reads TGTGCCAGCAGTCTAAACTATGAGCAGTTCTTC.

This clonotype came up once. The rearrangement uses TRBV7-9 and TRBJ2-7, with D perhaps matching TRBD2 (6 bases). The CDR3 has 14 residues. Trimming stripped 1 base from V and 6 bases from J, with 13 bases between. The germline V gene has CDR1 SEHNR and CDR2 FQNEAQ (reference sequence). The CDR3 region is CASSLVGLPFEQYF. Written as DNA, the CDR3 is TGTGCCAGCAGCTTAGTGGGACTCCCCTTCGAGCAGTACTTC.

CDR3 loop: CASASLRAGEQFF. The CDR3 DNA reads as TGCGCCAGCGCGTCCCTAAGAGCGGGTGAGCAGTTCTTC. V usage is TRBV5-1 and J usage is TRBJ2-1; D may be TRBD2 (6 bases). Germline loops: CDR1 SGHRS, CDR2 YFSETQ. This CDR3 is 13 amino acids long. The V gene lost 7 bases and the J gene lost 9 bases, with 17 bases spanning the gap.

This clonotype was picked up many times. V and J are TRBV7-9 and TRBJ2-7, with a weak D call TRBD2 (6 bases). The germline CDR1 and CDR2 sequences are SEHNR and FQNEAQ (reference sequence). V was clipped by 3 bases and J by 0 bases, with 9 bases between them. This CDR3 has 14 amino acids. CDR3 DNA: TGTGCCAGCAGCTTGGGGGGTTACTCCTACGAGCAGTACTTC. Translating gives CASSLGGYSYEQYF.